A single sample gave rise to the 8 T cell receptor beta chains below, sequenced in a study of blood T cell repertoires in COVID-19. Sequencing used immunoSEQ multiplex PCR; TCRdb keeps in-frame clones, though not all of them. The data hold 110,000 or so clones, with about 89% observed a single time. The specimen sequenced was peripheral blood. The origin of the receptors is a human donor with acute or convalescent COVID-19. The donor label of this sample is uncertain.

The J gene is TRBJ1-1, the V gene TRBV28; possibly TRBD1 for D (5 bases). V lost 3 bases and J lost 6, with 8 bases in between. CDR1 is MDHEN, CDR2 SYDVKM, per germline. This CDR3 is built from 12 residues. This CDR3 reads CASSFETAEAFF. The CDR3 DNA reads TGTGCCAGCAGTTTCGAGACAGCTGAAGCTTTCTTT.

This clone appeared a few times. The rearrangement joins TRBV7-9 to TRBJ1-1, with 10 bases matching TRBD1. Germline CDR1 is SEHNR and CDR2 is FQNEAQ (reference sequence). V lost 5 bases to trimming and J lost 3 bases; unmatched junction nucleotides: 9. The CDR3 loop spans 16 amino acids. DNA for the CDR3: TGTGCCAGCAGCCAGACAGGGGGCAGTATGGACACTGAAGCTTTCTTT. Its protein product is CASSQTGGSMDTEAFF.

The gene calls are TRBV6-5 and TRBJ2-7, with 7 bases aligning to TRBD1. The CDR3 spans 13 residues. Germline V lookup: CDR1 MNHEY, CDR2 SVGAGI. With 2 bases clipped from V and 7 bases from J, the junction kept 5 bases outside the gene matches. CDR3 residues: CASSYNQGDEQYF. The CDR3 coding sequence is TGTGCCAGCAGTTACAACCAGGGGGATGAGCAGTACTTC.

The chain employs TRBV7-2 and TRBJ2-7, with D possibly TRBD2 on 6 matching bases. Germline values: CDR1 SGHTA, CDR2 FQGNSA. CDR3 size: 15 residues. V was clipped by 5 bases and J by 0 bases, with 14 bases between them. CDR3 loop: CASSPRGSSSYEQYF. The CDR3, as DNA: TGTGCCAGCAGCCCCCGGGGGTCGAGCTCCTACGAGCAGTACTTC.

The genes are TRBV5-1 and TRBJ1-2; D unclear. The CDR3 consists of 13 residues. Trimming pared 5 bases from V and 4 bases from J, leaving 12 bases between. Germline lookup yields CDR1 SGHRS and CDR2 YFSETQ. CDR3 DNA sequence: TGCGCCAGCAGTCCTCAGGCATCCTATGGCTACACCTTC. This gives the protein CASSPQASYGYTF.

The rearrangement uses TRBV5-1 and TRBJ2-1; D is perhaps TRBD2 (5 bases). CDR3 length: 17 amino acids. Germline assignment: CDR1 SGHRS and CDR2 YFSETQ. V lost 0 bases to trimming and J lost 3 bases, with 16 bases between them. The CDR3 bases are TGCGCCAGCAGCTTGGCGTGGACTCGGGGAGACTACAATGAGCAGTTCTTC. Protein product: CASSLAWTRGDYNEQFF.

The rearrangement joins TRBV6-6 to TRBJ2-5; perhaps TRBD2 as D (5 bases). Trimming pared 7 bases from V and 4 bases from J, leaving 16 bases between. The CDR3 consists of 14 residues. Germline CDR1 reads MNHNY; CDR2 reads SVGAGI (reference sequence). CDR3 residues: CASTLGNPAETQYF. CDR3 DNA sequence: TGTGCCAGCACCCTCGGGAATCCGGCAGAGACCCAGTACTTC.

The chain joins TRBV7-9 to TRBJ1-4, with a tentative D call TRBD1 (6 bases). Germline CDR1 is SEHNR and CDR2 is FQNEAQ (reference sequence). CDR3 length: 15 amino acids. Trimming removed 0 bases at V and 5 bases at J, with 10 bases between. The CDR3 is CASSLAGASNEKLFF. DNA of the CDR3: TGTGCCAGCAGCTTAGCGGGGGCCTCGAATGAAAAACTGTTTTTT.